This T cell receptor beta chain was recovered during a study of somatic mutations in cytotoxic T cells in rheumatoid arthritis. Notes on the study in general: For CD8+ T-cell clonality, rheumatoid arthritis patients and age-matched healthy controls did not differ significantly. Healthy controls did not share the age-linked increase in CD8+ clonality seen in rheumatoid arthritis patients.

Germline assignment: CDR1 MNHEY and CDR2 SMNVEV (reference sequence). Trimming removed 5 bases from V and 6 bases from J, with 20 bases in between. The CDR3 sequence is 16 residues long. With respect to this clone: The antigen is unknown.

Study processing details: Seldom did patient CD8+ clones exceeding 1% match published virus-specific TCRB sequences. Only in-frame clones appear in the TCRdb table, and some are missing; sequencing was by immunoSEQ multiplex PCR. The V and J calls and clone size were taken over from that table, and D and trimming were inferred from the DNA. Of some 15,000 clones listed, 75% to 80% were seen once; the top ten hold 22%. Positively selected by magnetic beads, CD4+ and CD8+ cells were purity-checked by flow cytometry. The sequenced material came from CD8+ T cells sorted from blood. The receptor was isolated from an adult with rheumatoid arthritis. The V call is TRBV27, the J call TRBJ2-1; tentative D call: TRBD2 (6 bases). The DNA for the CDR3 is TGTGCCAGCAGTCCCTTGGCGGGAAGCTCTCCCAATGAGCAGTTCTTC. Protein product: CASSPLAGSSPNEQFF.